Below, one TCR beta chain is given with its context. The target antigen is unknown. TCRdb used MiXCR to reprocess the RT-PCR reads, holding one entry per CDR3 protein. Here the sample spans 600,000 to 850,000 distinct CDR3 sequences, 13% to 15% being singletons. Germline V gives CDR1 SGHNT, CDR2 YYREEE (reference sequence). Trimming took off 5 bases at V and 4 bases at J, with 15 bases between the two ends. The CDR3 totals 14 residues. The data derive from a study of response to subunit inactivated influenza vaccine. Findings and caveats of the study: T cells newly recruited by each seasonal influenza vaccination are few, the authors suggested.

V is TRBV5-4 and J is TRBJ2-5; TRBD2 is a possible D gene (7 bases). This clonotype originated in a man aged 50 or older who received an inactivated influenza vaccine. This sample comprised PBMCs from blood, obtained about 14 days before vaccination. CDR3 in DNA: TGTGCCAGCAGTTCGAGGGGGGGGCGAGAGACCCAGTACTTC. Its translation: CASSSRGGRETQYF.